This entry lists 18 T cell receptor beta chains sequenced from one sample in a study of Ad26.COV2.S vaccination and SARS-CoV-2 variants. Generated by immunoSEQ multiplex PCR, the TCRdb table keeps only in-frame clones and is missing some. The data show 120,000 to 150,000 clones, 80% to 90% seen once. This specimen was peripheral blood, taken after recovery from COVID-19. Receptors were obtained from a human donor who had recovered from COVID-19.

V gene TRBV6-1 combines with J gene TRBJ1-6, with 8 bases identical to TRBD1. CDR1 is MNHNS, CDR2 SASEGT, per germline. Losses at the gene ends were 3 bases for V and 9 bases for J; bases not matched to a gene: 4. The CDR3 runs 14 residues. CDR3 protein: CASSDDRGSSPLHF. CDR3 in DNA: TGTGCCAGCAGTGACGACAGGGGTAGTTCACCCCTCCACTTT.

This clone was observed a single time. The rearrangement uses TRBV2 and TRBJ1-5, with 7 bases lining up with TRBD1. The germline V gene has CDR1 SNHLY and CDR2 FYNNEI. J lost 6 bases, V lost 3 bases, and 2 bases had no gene match. The CDR3 runs 13 residues. The CDR3: CASSESGGQPQHF. In DNA, the CDR3 is TGTGCCAGCAGTGAGTCAGGGGGTCAGCCCCAGCATTTT.

This clone was seen only a few times. The chain has TRBV28 and TRBJ1-6; D remains ambiguous. The V end lost 8 bases, the J end lost 3 bases, and 8 bases lay between the germline ends. Germline V gene sequence: CDR1 MDHEN, CDR2 SYDVKM. The CDR3 loop spans 13 amino acids. CDR3 sequence: CASALVYNSPLHF. The CDR3 DNA is TGTGCCAGCGCGCTGGTCTATAATTCACCCCTCCACTTT.

The rearrangement joins TRBV24-1 to TRBJ1-4; D remains ambiguous. V lost 7 bases, J lost 4 bases, and 9 bases lay in between. Germline values: CDR1 KGHDR, CDR2 SFDVKD. The length of the CDR3 is 13 residues. Here the CDR3 reads CATSGSGNEKLFF. The CDR3 DNA reads as TGTGCCACCAGCGGTTCGGGTAATGAAAAACTGTTTTTT.

The J gene is TRBJ1-5, the V gene TRBV5-6, with 11 bases fitting TRBD1. V trimming: 3 bases; J trimming: 4 bases; junction bases outside the gene matches: 3. There are 15 residues in the CDR3. Germline values: CDR1 SGHDT, CDR2 YYEEEE. CDR3 sequence reads: CASSWTGGPNQPQHF. In nucleotides, the CDR3 is TGTGCCAGCAGCTGGACAGGGGGCCCGAATCAGCCCCAGCATTTT.

The chain carries TRBV6-5 and TRBJ2-3, with unresolved D. The CDR3 is made up of 13 amino acids. V gave up 2 bases and J gave up 9 bases, with 12 bases separating them. Germline CDR1 is MNHEY and CDR2 is SVGAGI. CDR3 in amino acids: CASSYGQSSTQYF. The CDR3 DNA reads TGTGCCAGCAGTTACGGTCAGTCTTCAACGCAGTATTTT.

The V call is TRBV7-8, the J call TRBJ2-3; 10 bases are shared with TRBD2. The CDR3 sequence is 17 residues long. Trimming cost V 0 bases and J 5 bases; bases outside gene matches: 8. CDR1 is SGHVS, CDR2 FQNEAQ, per germline. CDR3: CASSLAGLAGVEDTQYF. The CDR3 DNA sequence: TGTGCCAGCAGCTTAGCCGGCCTAGCGGGGGTCGAAGATACGCAGTATTTT. Full variable domain (missing parts from reference TRBV7-8 and TRBJ2-3): GAGVSQSPRYKVAKRGQDVALRCDPISGHVSLFWYQQALGQGPEFLTYFQNEAQLDKSGLPSDRFFAERPEGSVSTLKIQRTQQEDSAVYLCASSLAGLAGVEDTQYFGPGTRLTVL.

The J gene is TRBJ2-2, the V gene TRBV18; 7 nucleotides agree with TRBD1. The CDR3 covers 19 residues. The V gene end was trimmed by 2 bases and the J gene end by 4 bases; junction bases not matched to a gene: 16. The germline V gene has CDR1 KGHSH and CDR2 LQKENI. CDR3 bases: TGTGCCAGCTCACCATTCCCACGCGACAGGGCCCTCCTCACCGGGGAGCTGTTTTTT. This gives the protein CASSPFPRDRALLTGELFF.

J is TRBJ2-7 and V is TRBV29-1, with D hard to call. Deletions cut 1 base from V and 0 bases from J, with 7 bases between. Germline-derived CDR1 and CDR2 are SQVTM and ANQGSEA. The CDR3 extends over 13 amino acids. The CDR3 is CSVEAQNSYEQYF. The CDR3 coding sequence is TGCAGCGTTGAAGCACAAAACTCCTACGAGCAGTACTTC.

The chain carries TRBV24-1 and TRBJ2-1; 9 nucleotides align to TRBD2. This CDR3 is built from 13 residues. Germline trimming cut 6 bases from V and 6 bases from J; bases unmatched to any gene: 2. The germline CDR1 and CDR2 sequences are KGHDR and SFDVKD. This CDR3 reads CATSRGGANEQFF. CDR3 DNA: TGTGCCACCAGTCGCGGGGGGGCCAATGAGCAGTTCTTC.

The J gene is TRBJ1-6, the V gene TRBV28; possibly TRBD1 for D (5 bases). The CDR3 spans 16 residues. Trimming removed 5 bases from V and 1 base from J, with 12 bases in between. Germline loops: CDR1 MDHEN, CDR2 SYDVKM. CDR3 DNA: TGTGCCAGCAGTCTGACGGGGACTTCCTATAATTCACCCCTCCACTTT. Protein sequence: CASSLTGTSYNSPLHF.

V usage is TRBV6-5 and J usage is TRBJ1-2; D gene uncertain. V was shortened by 6 bases and J by 8 bases, with 13 bases between the two germline ends. This CDR3 has 12 amino acids. Germline V gives CDR1 MNHEY, CDR2 SVGAGI. CDR3 sequence: CASSPDLVGYTF. The CDR3 bases are TGTGCCAGCAGCCCCGACTTGGTGGGCTACACCTTC.

Note on this clone: Germline is not matched at one junction end, which may reflect a read error. The chain combines TRBV7-8 with TRBJ1-5; tentatively, D is TRBD1 (5 bases). CDR1 SGHVS and CDR2 FQNEAQ come from the germline V gene. The CDR3 is 15 residues long. The CDR3 bases are TGTGCCAGCAGCTTGGCCCCGGAGGGGAATCGGCCCCAGCATTTT. Its translation is CASSLAPEGNRPQHF.

The count of this clone is one. This chain links TRBV6-5 with TRBJ2-7; the match to TRBD2 covers 8 bases. Germline V gene sequence: CDR1 MNHEY, CDR2 SVGAGI. The CDR3 consists of 13 residues. V dropped 7 bases and J dropped 5; count of bases not matched to a gene: 7. CDR3 DNA: TGTGCCAGCATCCCGGGGGGGGGAGACGAGCAGTACTTC. It specifies CASIPGGGDEQYF.

The chain couples TRBV5-1 to TRBJ2-5, with TRBD2 identical over 12 bases. The CDR3 totals 17 residues. V was pared by 4 bases and J by 2 bases, with 9 bases of the junction left unmatched. In germline, CDR1 is SGHRS, CDR2 YFSETQ. The CDR3 sequence: CASSRPHLAGGQETQYF. In DNA, the CDR3 is TGCGCCAGCAGCAGGCCTCACCTAGCGGGGGGGCAAGAGACCCAGTACTTC.

The V gene is TRBV15, the J gene TRBJ1-2; D is perhaps TRBD1 (5 bases). V was pared by 2 bases and J by 2 bases, with 21 bases between. Germline CDR1 reads LNHNV; CDR2 reads YYDKDF (reference sequence). This CDR3 spans 18 amino acids. The CDR3: CATSRRIGGERPNYGYTF. The CDR3 region has the DNA TGTGCCACCAGCAGACGAATTGGGGGTGAAAGACCCAACTATGGCTACACCTTC.

This clone was recorded once. This chain joins TRBV7-8 and TRBJ2-1; 7 bases fit TRBD2. The junction had 10 bases not matched to a gene; V was cut back by 7 bases and J by 4 bases. Germline CDR1 and CDR2: SGHVS and FQNEAQ. CDR3 size: 15 residues. As DNA, the CDR3 is TGTGCCAGCAACACTAGGCTAGCGGCGTACAATGAGCAGTTCTTC. Translated, it gives CASNTRLAAYNEQFF.

The genes are TRBV2 and TRBJ1-5; D not resolved. Deletions cut 0 bases from V and 0 bases from J, with 3 bases between. The CDR3 covers 14 residues. From germline, CDR1 is SNHLY and CDR2 FYNNEI. The chain's CDR3 is CASSEANSNQPQHF. The CDR3, as DNA: TGTGCCAGCAGTGAAGCAAATAGCAATCAGCCCCAGCATTTT.